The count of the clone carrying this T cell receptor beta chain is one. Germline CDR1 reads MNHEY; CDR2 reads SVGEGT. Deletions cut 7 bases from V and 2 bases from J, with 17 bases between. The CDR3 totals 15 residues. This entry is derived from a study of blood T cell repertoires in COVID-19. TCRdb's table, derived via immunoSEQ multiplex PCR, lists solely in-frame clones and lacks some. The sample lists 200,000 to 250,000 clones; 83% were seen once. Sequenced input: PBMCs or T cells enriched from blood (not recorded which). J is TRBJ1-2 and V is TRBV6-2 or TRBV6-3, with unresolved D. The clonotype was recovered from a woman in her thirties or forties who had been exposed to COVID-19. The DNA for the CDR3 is TGTGCCAGCACCTACTCGGGCTACCCGAACTATGGCTACACCTTC. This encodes CASTYSGYPNYGYTF.